A single sample gave rise to the 28 T cell receptor beta chains below, sequenced in a study of cytomegalovirus exposure and HLA in healthy donors. The primer mix had 60 Vbeta and 13 Jbeta primers. Assay used: immunoSEQ multiplex PCR; TCRdb lists only in-frame clones, some missing. The repertoire holds some 150,000 clones, around 75% seen once, with approximately 1.1% in the top ten. The sample consisted of PBMCs. These receptor sequences come from a female donor in good health and CMV-seronegative.

The genes are TRBV28 and TRBJ1-5, with D maybe TRBD1 (5 bases). Trimming removed 3 bases from V and 1 base from J, with 13 bases in between. This CDR3 is 16 amino acids long. Germline CDR1 reads MDHEN; CDR2 reads SYDVKM. CDR3 DNA sequence: TGTGCCAGCAGTTTTACCGGGGGGGGGAGCAATCAGCCCCAGCATTTT. Translated: CASSFTGGGSNQPQHF.

The CDR3 spells CASSRQGEVDTQYF. The CDR3 nucleotides are TGTGCCAGCAGCCGACAGGGGGAGGTGGATACGCAGTATTTT. The genes are TRBV28 and TRBJ2-3, with 9 bases fitting TRBD1. After removal of 6 bases from V and 6 bases from J, the junction contained 7 bases not matched to a gene. Germline CDR1 reads MDHEN; CDR2 reads SYDVKM. The CDR3 extends over 14 amino acids.

J is TRBJ2-7 and V is TRBV7-9; 8 bases map to TRBD2. The length of the CDR3 is 16 residues. V shed 3 bases and J 0 bases; nucleotides not matched to a gene: 7. In germline, CDR1 is SEHNR, CDR2 FQNEAQ (reference sequence). The CDR3 DNA is TGTGCCAGCAGCTTTACTAGCGGCGGAGTCTCCTACGAGCAGTACTTC. Amino acids: CASSFTSGGVSYEQYF.

This sequence joins TRBV28 and TRBJ2-7, with 8 positions matching TRBD2. J lost 3 bases, V lost 6 bases, and 10 bases had no gene match. There are 15 residues in the CDR3. Germline V gene data show CDR1 as MDHEN and CDR2 as SYDVKM. CDR3 amino acids: CASSSRWSGSYEQYF. DNA for the CDR3: TGTGCCAGCAGCTCTCGTTGGAGCGGGAGCTACGAGCAGTACTTC.

The V and J genes are TRBV2 and TRBJ2-7; no definite D call. Germline lookup yields CDR1 SNHLY and CDR2 FYNNEI. The CDR3 spans 12 residues. Trimming pared 2 bases from V and 7 bases from J, leaving 9 bases between. CDR3 sequence: CASSELLREQYF. The CDR3 region has the DNA TGTGCCAGCAGTGAACTTCTCAGAGAGCAGTACTTC.

The chain couples TRBV29-1 to TRBJ1-2; 7 nucleotides align to TRBD1. There are 14 residues in the CDR3. Losses at the gene ends were 8 bases for V and 0 bases for J; bases not matched to a gene: 9. The germline V gene has CDR1 SQVTM and CDR2 ANQGSEA. DNA for the CDR3: TGCAGCTTTTTCAGGGACAGTCCTAACTATGGCTACACCTTC. It codes for CSFFRDSPNYGYTF.

V and J are TRBV2 and TRBJ2-7; 12 bases are shared with TRBD2. The trim removed 4 bases at V and 2 bases at J, leaving 0 bases unmatched. This CDR3 comprises 14 residues. The V gene's germline CDR1 is SNHLY and CDR2 FYNNEI. The CDR3: CASSGTSGAYEQYF. The CDR3 DNA reads TGTGCCAGCAGTGGGACTAGCGGGGCCTACGAGCAGTACTTC.

The CDR3 protein is CASRWGHEQYF. CDR3 nucleotides: TGTGCCAGCCGCTGGGGGCACGAGCAGTACTTC. The gene calls are TRBV2 and TRBJ2-7, with TRBD1 as a possible D gene (6 bases). Per the germline V gene, CDR1 is SNHLY and CDR2 is FYNNEI. V dropped 8 bases and J dropped 5 bases, with 10 bases sitting between them. The CDR3 sequence is 11 residues long.

The chain employs TRBV6-5 and TRBJ2-7, with 7 bases lining up with TRBD2. Germline V gives CDR1 MNHEY, CDR2 SVGAGI. Germline trimming cut 6 bases from V and 0 bases from J; bases unmatched to any gene: 8. The CDR3 length is 15 residues. The chain's CDR3 is CASRSARDYSYEQYF. The CDR3 DNA is TGTGCCAGCAGAAGTGCCCGGGACTACTCCTACGAGCAGTACTTC.

This chain links TRBV7-6 with TRBJ2-5; TRBD2 matches at 11 bases. Germline V gene data show CDR1 as SGHVS and CDR2 as FNYEAQ. CDR3 length: 16 residues. The V and J ends lost 4 bases and 4 bases, in that order; junction bases with no gene match: 8. DNA for the CDR3: TGTGCCAGCAGCTCGCGGCTAGCGGGAGGCACAGAGACCCAGTACTTC. This gives the protein CASSSRLAGGTETQYF.

The chain carries TRBV6-5 and TRBJ2-7; D possibly corresponds to TRBD1 (5 bases). Between the trimmed V and J ends, which lost 2 bases and 5 bases, there was a span of 13 bases. CDR3 length: 14 residues. CDR1 is MNHEY and CDR2 is SVGAGI in the germline V gene. The CDR3 protein is CASSYVGQLDEQYF. The CDR3 bases are TGTGCCAGCAGTTACGTGGGGCAGCTGGACGAGCAGTACTTC.

The chain has TRBV27 and TRBJ1-2, with D perhaps matching TRBD1 (6 bases). Trimming took off 5 bases at V and 5 bases at J, with 12 bases between the two ends. The CDR3 loop spans 13 amino acids. In germline, CDR1 is MNHEY, CDR2 SMNVEV (reference sequence). CDR3 DNA: TGTGCCAGCAGTGGAAACAGGGCTTATGGCTACACCTTC. Its translation: CASSGNRAYGYTF.

This sequence joins TRBV28 and TRBJ2-5; 10 nucleotides match TRBD1. J gave up 5 bases and V 6 bases, and 15 bases lay outside the gene matches. The CDR3 totals 17 residues. The germline CDR1 and CDR2 sequences are MDHEN and SYDVKM. The CDR3 DNA is TGTGCCAGCAGCTTCTCCCCTCGGGGACAGGGGTCGGAGACCCAGTACTTC. Protein: CASSFSPRGQGSETQYF.

V and J are TRBV7-3 and TRBJ2-2, with 9 positions matching TRBD2. The CDR3 is 16 amino acids. The ends lost 0 bases at V and 9 bases at J; junction bases unmatched: 8. CDR1 and CDR2 (germline): SGHTA, FQGTGA. CDR3 in amino acids: CASSLTTAGGQRELFF. The CDR3, as DNA: TGTGCCAGCAGCTTAACAACGGCGGGAGGGCAGAGGGAGCTGTTTTTT.

This chain connects TRBV30 to TRBJ1-2; TRBD1 might be the D (5 bases). This CDR3 comprises 12 residues. Trimming left V 3 bases short and J 4 bases short, with 9 bases between. The germline CDR1 and CDR2 sequences are GTSNPN and SVGIG (reference sequence). The CDR3 DNA follows: TGTGCCTGGAGCATAGGGGTCTATGGCTACACCTTC. It translates to CAWSIGVYGYTF.

This clone appeared a single time. The rearrangement joins TRBV6-1 to TRBJ2-7, with 7 bases fitting TRBD2. V shed 3 bases and J 6 bases; nucleotides not matched to a gene: 8. The CDR3 totals 14 residues. From germline, CDR1 is MNHNS and CDR2 SASEGT. The DNA for the CDR3 is TGTGCCAGCAGTGACCCTTGGGAGGGGCGCGAGCAGTACTTC. Residues: CASSDPWEGREQYF.

As concerns this clone: A junction boundary mismatches the germline segment, possibly from a read error. The chain couples TRBV7-9 to TRBJ2-2, with TRBD2 matching over 11 bases. The CDR3 sequence is 16 residues long. Germline CDR1 SEHNR, CDR2 FQNEAQ (reference sequence). CDR3 sequence: CTSSPRLAGSTGELFF. Written as DNA, the CDR3 is TGTACCAGCAGCCCCCGACTAGCGGGAAGCACCGGGGAGCTGTTTTTT.

The chain combines TRBV6-1 with TRBJ1-1; perhaps TRBD1 as D (5 bases). The germline V gene encodes CDR1 MNHNS and CDR2 SASEGT. This CDR3 region has 14 residues. V lost 2 bases, J lost 2 bases, and 9 bases lay in between. In nucleotides, the CDR3 is TGTGCCAGCAGTGAAAGGACACCTAACACTGAAGCTTTCTTT. It translates to CASSERTPNTEAFF.

The rearrangement links TRBV4-1 to TRBJ2-4; 7 bases line up with TRBD1. Losses at the gene ends were 1 base for V and 7 bases for J; bases not matched to a gene: 10. From germline, CDR1 is MGHRA and CDR2 YSYEKL. The CDR3 spans 16 residues. The CDR3 is CASSQVLAGGENIQYF. CDR3 sequence (DNA): TGCGCCAGCAGCCAAGTACTGGCAGGGGGAGAGAACATTCAGTACTTC.

The chain uses TRBV7-9 and TRBJ2-2; D perhaps matches TRBD1 (5 bases). This CDR3 contains 17 residues. The V gene's germline CDR1 is SEHNR and CDR2 FQNEAQ (reference sequence). The V end was cut by 5 bases, the J end by 1 base, with 17 bases between. The CDR3 DNA reads TGTGCCAGCAGCCATCTACAGTGGGGCATGAACACCGGGGAGCTGTTTTTT. Protein sequence: CASSHLQWGMNTGELFF.

This rearrangement joins TRBV28 to TRBJ1-5; 9 bases fit TRBD1. The trim removed 2 bases at V and 0 bases at J, leaving 14 bases unmatched. Germline assignment: CDR1 MDHEN and CDR2 SYDVKM. The CDR3 consists of 20 residues. The CDR3 DNA reads TGTGCCAGCAGTTTACGTCCCGGGACAGGGAGGTGGGGTAGCAATCAGCCCCAGCATTTT. Amino acid sequence: CASSLRPGTGRWGSNQPQHF.

This rearrangement joins TRBV5-1 to TRBJ1-5; maybe TRBD1 (6 bases). CDR3 length equals 20 residues. Trimming stripped 0 bases from V and 0 bases from J, with 22 bases between. Germline CDR1 is SGHRS and CDR2 is YFSETQ. The chain's CDR3 is CASSLVYHRVLVNSNQPQHF. CDR3 in DNA: TGCGCCAGCAGCTTGGTGTACCACAGGGTCCTTGTTAATAGCAATCAGCCCCAGCATTTT. The full variable domain, its missing parts supplied by reference TRBV5-1 and TRBJ1-5, is KAGVTQTPRYLIKTRGQQVTLSCSPISGHRSVSWYQQTPGQGLQFLFEYFSETQRNKGNFPGRFSGRQFSNSRSEMNVSTLELGDSALYLCASSLVYHRVLVNSNQPQHFGDGTRLSIL.

This sequence joins TRBV5-1 and TRBJ2-7, with 12 bases aligning to TRBD1. This CDR3 has 18 residues. The trim removed 3 bases at V and 6 bases at J, leaving 16 bases unmatched. The germline V gene encodes CDR1 SGHRS and CDR2 YFSETQ. As DNA, the CDR3 is TGCGCCAGCAGCTATCCGGGACAGGGGGCGTCTAACGTGGGCGAGCAGTACTTC. Protein product: CASSYPGQGASNVGEQYF.

The chain is built from TRBV27 and TRBJ2-7; 10 nucleotides line up with TRBD1. The CDR3 is 18 residues long. The J segment lost 3 bases and the V segment lost 6 bases, leaving 17 bases of the junction unmatched. Germline V lookup: CDR1 MNHEY, CDR2 SMNVEV (reference sequence). CDR3 protein: CASSQNSGQGRISYEQYF. The CDR3 region has the DNA TGTGCCAGCAGCCAAAATTCGGGACAGGGGAGGATAAGCTACGAGCAGTACTTC.

This clone was counted between two and nine times. The chain uses TRBV6-5 and TRBJ2-7, with D possibly being TRBD2 (6 bases). Deletions cut 0 bases from V and 5 bases from J, with 11 bases between. Germline CDR1 reads MNHEY; CDR2 reads SVGAGI. The CDR3 is made up of 14 amino acids. The CDR3 sequence: CASSYSGGVNEQYF. CDR3 nucleotide sequence: TGTGCCAGCAGTTACTCTGGAGGGGTGAACGAGCAGTACTTC.

The chain uses TRBV27 and TRBJ2-3; the match to TRBD2 covers 12 bases. This CDR3 has 16 residues. Germline assignment: CDR1 MNHEY and CDR2 SMNVEV (reference sequence). Trimming at V came to 5 bases and at J to 7 bases, leaving 10 bases not matched to a gene. CDR3 bases: TGTGCCAGCAGTCTGGGGCTAGCGGGAGGGCCTAATACGCAGTATTTT. Its translation: CASSLGLAGGPNTQYF.

The chain uses TRBV7-9 and TRBJ2-3, with TRBD2 as a possible D gene (6 bases). CDR1 SEHNR and CDR2 FQNEAQ come from the germline V gene (reference sequence). Trimming removed 3 bases at V and 0 bases at J, with 16 bases between. The CDR3 loop spans 17 amino acids. The CDR3 sequence: CASSFHKSGASTDTQYF. For the CDR3, the DNA is TGTGCCAGCAGCTTCCACAAGTCGGGAGCGAGCACAGATACGCAGTATTTT.

The chain carries TRBV7-9 and TRBJ1-2, with TRBD1 matching over 7 bases. The CDR3 is 16 amino acids. Unmatched junction bases numbered 10, after V lost 2 bases and J lost 4 bases. Germline V gene data show CDR1 as SEHNR and CDR2 as FQNEAQ (reference sequence). CDR3 sequence: CASSLSTTGTVYGYTF. As DNA, the CDR3 is TGTGCCAGCAGCTTAAGTACGACAGGGACGGTCTATGGCTACACCTTC. Using reference TRBV7-9 and TRBJ1-2 for the parts outside the CDR3, the full variable domain is DTGVSQNPRHKITKRGQNVTFRCDPISEHNRLYWYRQTLGQGPEFLTYFQNEAQLEKSRLLSDRFSAERPKGSFSTLEIQRTEQGDSAMYLCASSLSTTGTVYGYTFGSGTRLTVV.